Presented here are 30 T cell receptor beta chains from one specimen sequenced in a study of cytomegalovirus exposure and HLA in healthy donors. Libraries were prepared by immunoSEQ multiplex PCR; TCRdb keeps only in-frame clonotypes and omits some of them. The sample lists about 160,000 clones, 89% occurring once. Sequenced material: PBMCs. The receptors shown here come from a woman aged 18-29 years in good health and CMV-seropositive.

V gene TRBV25-1 combines with J gene TRBJ2-7, with D tentatively TRBD2 (5 bases). The CDR3 length is 15 residues. Germline V gene data show CDR1 as MGHDK and CDR2 as SYGVNS. Deletions cut 1 base from V and 5 bases from J, with 15 bases between. CDR3 sequence reads: CASSELASRNHEQYF. CDR3 coding DNA: TGTGCCAGCAGTGAATTGGCTAGCCGGAACCACGAGCAGTACTTC.

CDR3: CASSADRGVEQYF. DNA of the CDR3: TGTGCCAGCAGTGCAGACAGGGGGGTCGAGCAGTACTTC. The chain couples TRBV18 to TRBJ2-7; 9 bases are a match to TRBD1. The CDR3 totals 13 residues. Losses at the gene ends were 8 bases for V and 6 bases for J; bases not matched to a gene: 8. Germline-derived CDR1 and CDR2 are KGHSH and LQKENI.

This sequence joins TRBV7-3 and TRBJ2-1, with D maybe TRBD2 (6 bases). CDR3 size: 16 residues. V lost 5 bases, J lost 0 bases, and 14 bases lay in between. Germline V gene sequence: CDR1 SGHTA, CDR2 FQGTGA. CDR3 in DNA: TGTGCCAGCAGCGCGAACCGGGACTCCTCCTACAATGAGCAGTTCTTC. It is translated as CASSANRDSSYNEQFF.

The DNA of the CDR3 is TGTGCCAGCAGCTTATGGGCTAGCGGGGACACCACAGATACGCAGTATTTT. Encoded protein: CASSLWASGDTTDTQYF. This chain links TRBV11-3 with TRBJ2-3; 9 nucleotides align to TRBD2. V shed 2 bases and J 2 bases; nucleotides not matched to a gene: 8. This CDR3 has 17 residues. CDR1 is SGHNT and CDR2 is YENEEA in the germline V gene.

The chain couples TRBV4-2 to TRBJ2-3; D possibly corresponds to TRBD2 (6 bases). CDR1 LGHNA and CDR2 YNFKEQ come from the germline V gene. The CDR3 has 15 amino acids. V was clipped by 0 bases and J by 4 bases, with 11 bases between them. CDR3 sequence: CASSQDRVAADTQYF. The CDR3 coding sequence is TGTGCCAGCAGCCAAGATCGTGTAGCGGCAGATACGCAGTATTTT.

J is TRBJ2-7 and V is TRBV7-9; no clear D. Germline CDR1 and CDR2: SEHNR and FQNEAQ (reference sequence). There are 12 residues in the CDR3. V gave up 5 bases and J gave up 5 bases, with 10 bases separating them. In DNA, the CDR3 is TGTGCCAGCAGCGAAAACAGTGACGAGCAGTACTTC. Translating it yields CASSENSDEQYF.

The chain uses TRBV11-2 and TRBJ2-7; 10 bases align to TRBD1. V lost 0 bases and J lost 6; bases outside the gene matches: 5. Germline-derived CDR1 and CDR2 are SGHAT and FQNNGV. This CDR3 spans 15 amino acids. CDR3 in amino acids: CASSLDPRTGGEQYF. For the CDR3, the DNA is TGTGCCAGCAGCTTAGATCCAAGGACAGGGGGCGAGCAGTACTTC.

The chain is built from TRBV7-8 and TRBJ2-7; D is uncertain. Per the germline V gene, CDR1 is SGHVS and CDR2 is FQNEAQ. V was clipped by 2 bases and J by 2 bases, with 13 bases between them. The CDR3 sequence is 15 residues long. The DNA of the CDR3 is TGTGCCAGCAGCTTAAGACAACTTCTTACCTACGAGCAGTACTTC. This translates into CASSLRQLLTYEQYF. Combining the CDR3 with reference TRBV7-8 and TRBJ2-7 gives the whole variable domain GAGVSQSPRYKVAKRGQDVALRCDPISGHVSLFWYQQALGQGPEFLTYFQNEAQLDKSGLPSDRFFAERPEGSVSTLKIQRTQQEDSAVYLCASSLRQLLTYEQYFGPGTRLTVT.

The chain combines TRBV15 with TRBJ2-1, with D tentatively TRBD1 (5 bases). The V gene's germline CDR1 is LNHNV and CDR2 YYDKDF (reference sequence). The ends were cut back, 1 base at V and 4 bases at J, with 11 bases in the middle. The CDR3 extends over 15 amino acids. The CDR3 DNA sequence: TGTGCCACCAGCAGAGCCGAGACAGATTACAATGAGCAGTTCTTC. Translated, it gives CATSRAETDYNEQFF.

The J gene is TRBJ1-2, the V gene TRBV6-5, with D possibly matching TRBD1 (5 bases). Germline V gene sequence: CDR1 MNHEY, CDR2 SVGAGI. CDR3 length: 16 residues. Deletions cut 0 bases from V and 4 bases from J, with 15 bases between. The CDR3 nucleotides read TGTGCCAGCAGTTACTCGAGCAGGGATTCCGTCTATGGCTACACCTTC. Protein: CASSYSSRDSVYGYTF.

The gene calls are TRBV6-6 and TRBJ1-3, with D hard to call. From germline, CDR1 is MNHNY and CDR2 SVGAGI (reference sequence). The V end was cut by 6 bases, the J end by 0 bases, with 6 bases between. This CDR3 has 13 residues. The CDR3 DNA reads as TGTGCCAGCAGCGACTACTCTGGAAACACCATATATTTT. It codes for CASSDYSGNTIYF.

This clone was seen a few times. V and J are TRBV7-9 and TRBJ2-7; 11 bases fit TRBD1. CDR1 and CDR2 (germline): SEHNR, FQNEAQ (reference sequence). The CDR3 contains 13 residues. The trim removed 5 bases at V and 6 bases at J, leaving 3 bases unmatched. CDR3 nucleotide sequence: TGTGCCAGCAGCGCGGGACAGGGGGTCGAGCAGTACTTC. Its protein is CASSAGQGVEQYF.

The chain joins TRBV7-6 to TRBJ2-7, with D maybe TRBD2 (7 bases). CDR1 and CDR2 from the germline V gene are SGHVS and FNYEAQ. V shed 1 base and J shed 3 bases, with 19 bases lying between them. The CDR3 has 17 amino acids. This CDR3 is CASSLVAQGGGGYEQYF. DNA of the CDR3: TGTGCCAGCAGCTTAGTAGCGCAAGGAGGGGGGGGCTACGAGCAGTACTTC.

This chain's CDR3 is CASSQDVQGWPPQHF. The DNA of the CDR3 is TGCGCCAGCAGCCAAGATGTGCAGGGCTGGCCGCCCCAGCATTTT. The V gene is TRBV4-1, the J gene TRBJ1-5, with D maybe TRBD1 (5 bases). The germline CDR1 and CDR2 sequences are MGHRA and YSYEKL. The CDR3 sequence is 15 residues long. V dropped 0 bases and J dropped 9 bases, with 15 bases sitting between them.

The rearrangement uses TRBV27 and TRBJ2-1; no reliable D call. V dropped 5 bases and J dropped 5 bases, with 13 bases sitting between them. CDR3 length: 14 residues. CDR1 is MNHEY and CDR2 is SMNVEV in the germline V gene (reference sequence). Here the CDR3 DNA reads TGTGCCAGCAGTGCCAGTGACGGAGACAATGAGCAGTTCTTC. Protein product: CASSASDGDNEQFF.

This chain uses TRBV27 with TRBJ2-5; 8 bases align to TRBD1. CDR3 size: 15 residues. Germline assignment: CDR1 MNHEY and CDR2 SMNVEV (reference sequence). V trimming: 3 bases; J trimming: 5 bases; junction bases outside the gene matches: 8. The CDR3 protein is CASSFDTGTGETQYF. As DNA, the CDR3 is TGTGCCAGCAGTTTCGATACCGGGACAGGCGAGACCCAGTACTTC.

The chain couples TRBV6-5 to TRBJ2-5; TRBD2 aligns across 12 bases. The CDR3 has 14 amino acids. The V segment lost 6 bases and the J segment 4 bases; nucleotides outside the gene matches: 3. CDR1 and CDR2 (germline): MNHEY, SVGAGI. The CDR3 loop reads CASRLAGGLETQYF. The CDR3 region has the DNA TGTGCCAGCAGGCTAGCGGGAGGGTTAGAGACCCAGTACTTC.

The chain joins TRBV5-8 to TRBJ2-7, with TRBD1 as a possible D gene (5 bases). Trimming pared 0 bases from V and 3 bases from J, leaving 7 bases between. This CDR3 comprises 13 residues. The germline gives CDR1 SGHTS, CDR2 YDEGEE. The CDR3: CASSLGQHYEQYF. Here the CDR3 DNA reads TGTGCCAGCAGCTTGGGACAGCACTACGAGCAGTACTTC.

The chain joins TRBV29-1 to TRBJ2-7, with 7 bases identical to TRBD1. The CDR3 loop spans 12 amino acids. CDR1 is SQVTM and CDR2 is ANQGSEA in the germline V gene. The trim removed 8 bases at V and 2 bases at J, leaving 6 bases unmatched. The CDR3 loop is CSFRQGAYEQYF. The CDR3 bases are TGCAGCTTCAGACAGGGAGCCTACGAGCAGTACTTC.

The chain joins TRBV7-2 to TRBJ2-7, with 9 bases identical to TRBD1. CDR3 length: 13 amino acids. Germline loops: CDR1 SGHTA, CDR2 FQGNSA. V shed 5 bases, J shed 5 bases, and the junction held 4 bases outside the gene matches. The CDR3 DNA follows: TGTGCCAGCAGCCGGGACAGGGAGAACGAGCAGTACTTC. Protein sequence: CASSRDRENEQYF.

The rearrangement uses TRBV9 and TRBJ1-5, with a tentative D call TRBD1 (5 bases). Trimming cost V 0 bases and J 3 bases, with 10 bases left between them. Germline CDR1 is SGDLS and CDR2 is YYNGEE. The CDR3 is 15 amino acids. This chain's CDR3 is CASSVGGGNNQPQHF. CDR3 nucleotide sequence: TGTGCCAGCAGCGTAGGCGGGGGAAACAATCAGCCCCAGCATTTT.

CDR3 region: CASKKFVGNQPQHF. The DNA of the CDR3 is TGTGCCAGTAAAAAGTTCGTAGGCAATCAGCCCCAGCATTTT. J is TRBJ1-5 and V is TRBV19, with D unclear. Germline values: CDR1 LNHDA, CDR2 SQIVND (reference sequence). Trimming cost V 7 bases and J 2 bases, with 12 bases left between them. The CDR3 length is 14 residues.

This clone was detected only a few times. J is TRBJ1-5 and V is TRBV2; weak D call: TRBD1 (5 bases). Germline CDR1 reads SNHLY; CDR2 reads FYNNEI. The CDR3 has 14 amino acids. The germline V and J ends were trimmed by 5 bases and 5 bases, with 13 bases remaining between them. CDR3 sequence (DNA): TGTGCCAGCAGTCCCCAGGGTCGCTATCAGCCCCAGCATTTT. Translating it yields CASSPQGRYQPQHF.

The rearrangement links TRBV4-3 to TRBJ2-7, with D possibly TRBD2 on 6 matching bases. The CDR3 consists of 14 residues. V was clipped by 2 bases and J by 3 bases, with 11 bases between them. CDR1 and CDR2 (germline): LGHNA, YSLEER. The CDR3, as DNA: TGCGCCAGCAGCCAAAAGGCGGGACTCTACGAGCAGTACTTC. Translation: CASSQKAGLYEQYF.

The V and J genes are TRBV29-1 and TRBJ1-4, with 10 positions matching TRBD1. CDR3 size: 17 residues. With V trimmed by 3 bases and J by 7 bases, 14 bases remained unmatched. Germline CDR1 is SQVTM and CDR2 is ANQGSEA. The CDR3 bases are TGCAGCGTTGAGATAAGGGGACAGGGGTTAATTGGTGAAAAACTGTTTTTT. Amino acid sequence: CSVEIRGQGLIGEKLFF.

This sequence joins TRBV28 and TRBJ2-7, with a possible D match to TRBD1 (5 bases). Trimming took 2 bases from V and 1 from J, leaving 9 bases between them. This CDR3 contains 14 residues. Germline lookup yields CDR1 MDHEN and CDR2 SYDVKM. This CDR3 reads CASSLMDISYEQYF. CDR3 DNA sequence: TGTGCCAGCAGTTTAATGGACATTTCCTACGAGCAGTACTTC.

The chain uses TRBV30 and TRBJ2-7; 7 bases are shared with TRBD2. The CDR3 runs to 15 residues. CDR1 GTSNPN and CDR2 SVGIG come from the germline V gene (reference sequence). Losses at the gene ends were 1 base for V and 4 bases for J; bases not matched to a gene: 10. The CDR3 DNA reads TGTGCCTGGAGTGGATACCGGGACTACCAATACGAGCAGTACTTC. Its translation: CAWSGYRDYQYEQYF.

This chain joins TRBV30 and TRBJ1-3, with a tentative D call TRBD1 (5 bases). Germline V gene lookup returns CDR1 GTSNPN and CDR2 SVGIG (reference sequence). The CDR3 runs 13 residues. Deletions cut 0 bases from V and 7 bases from J, with 10 bases between. CDR3 in DNA: TGTGCCTGGAGTGTCGACAGATTGAACACCATATATTTT. Its translation: CAWSVDRLNTIYF.

V usage is TRBV30 and J usage is TRBJ1-5; perhaps TRBD1 as D (5 bases). Germline V gene lookup returns CDR1 GTSNPN and CDR2 SVGIG (reference sequence). The CDR3 extends over 13 amino acids. V shed 3 bases and J shed 6 bases, with 12 bases lying between them. CDR3 sequence: CAWRAQGSQPQHF. Written as DNA, the CDR3 is TGTGCCTGGAGGGCCCAGGGTAGTCAGCCCCAGCATTTT.

V and J are TRBV25-1 and TRBJ1-1, with a tentative D call TRBD1 (6 bases). Germline V gene lookup returns CDR1 MGHDK and CDR2 SYGVNS. The CDR3 is 12 residues long. V lost 6 bases and J lost 4, with 9 bases in between. For the CDR3, the DNA is TGTGCCAGCAGGGCGACAGGCACTGAAGCTTTCTTT. Its protein is CASRATGTEAFF.